These T cell receptor beta chains were read from a single sample in a study of blood T cell repertoires in COVID-19. Clones were sequenced by immunoSEQ multiplex PCR, and TCRdb holds only the in-frame ones, with some missing. The table shows 55,000 to 80,000 clones, with approximately 83% occurring only once. The sequenced material came from peripheral blood. The receptors come from a human donor in a cohort sampled during active COVID-19. The CDR3 runs from the conserved cysteine through the conserved F or W. Each record gives: V gene, J gene, D gene, clone size, CDR3 DNA, CDR3 protein. D genes are given only for firm matches. Expanded clones are given a class, and other clones once, few, many or no size at all.

>TRBV3-1/TRBV3-2|TRBJ2-2|TRBD2|NA
TGTGCCAGCAGCCAAGCTAGCGGGGCCAACACCGGGGAGCTGTTTTTT
CASSQASGANTGELFF
>TRBV28|TRBJ2-1|NA|once
TGTGCCAGCAGTTTAGGGGGGGGCGCGTACAATGAGCAGTTCTTC
CASSLGGGAYNEQFF
>TRBV3-1/TRBV3-2|TRBJ1-4|NA|NA
TGTGCCAGCAGCCCCGAGGGGGGGAGGAATGAAAAACTGTTTTTT
CASSPEGGRNEKLFF
>TRBV5-4|TRBJ1-2|TRBD1|NA
TGTGCCAGCAGCTTGGGAGAGACAGGGTTCGGCTACACCTTC
CASSLGETGFGYTF
>TRBV29-1|TRBJ2-5|TRBD2|NA
TGCAGCGTGGGAGGATTGTCGCTAGCGGGGGAGACCCAGTACTTC
CSVGGLSLAGETQYF
>TRBV7-6|TRBJ2-1|NA|NA
TGTGCCAGCAGCTTAGCAGCTAGTTGGCATGAGCAGTTCTTC
CASSLAASWHEQFF
>TRBV7-2|TRBJ2-7|NA|few
TGTGCCAGCAGCCCAACGGTTCAACAGGTGGGCGAGCAGTACTTC
CASSPTVQQVGEQYF
>TRBV5-1|TRBJ2-1|NA|once
TGCGCCAGCAGCACGGACAGTTACAATGAGCAGTTCTTC
CASSTDSYNEQFF
>TRBV6-2/TRBV6-3|TRBJ1-1|NA|once
TGTGCCAGCAGTGAGTGGGGAGGCGGAAACACTGAAGCTTTCTTT
CASSEWGGGNTEAFF
>TRBV7-9|TRBJ2-3|TRBD2|NA
TGTGCCAGCAGCTCCCAGCGGGGGAGCACAGATACGCAGTATTTT
CASSSQRGSTDTQYF
>TRBV11-3|TRBJ2-1|NA|NA
TGTGCCAGCGGGAAACAGGGAGGGAATGAGCAGTTCTTC
CASGKQGGNEQFF
>TRBV5-1|TRBJ1-2|TRBD1|NA
TGCGCCAGTGGGACAGGGAGTGGCTATGGCTACACCTTC
CASGTGSGYGYTF
>TRBV15|TRBJ2-7|NA|NA
TGTGCCACCAGCGCCAGATACTCCTACGAGCAGTACTTC
CATSARYSYEQYF
>TRBV6-5|TRBJ1-5|NA|NA
TGTGCCAGCAGTTCGTCGGGGGGCTATAGCAATCAGCCCCAGCATTTT
CASSSSGGYSNQPQHF
>TRBV7-2|TRBJ1-6|TRBD1|NA
TGTGCCAGCAGCTCGGACAGGGTTTGGTCACCCCTCCACTTT
CASSSDRVWSPLHF
>TRBV2|TRBJ2-5|NA|NA
TGTGCCAGCAGTGTTCAGACAGAAGAGACCCAGTACTTC
CASSVQTEETQYF
>TRBV6-2/TRBV6-3|TRBJ1-2|NA|NA
TGTGCCAGCAGTTTGAATCGGCGGGACCGTGGCTACACCTTC
CASSLNRRDRGYTF
>TRBV7-2|TRBJ2-7|NA|NA
TGTGCCAGCAGCGAACTAGCCTACGAGCAGTACTTC
CASSELAYEQYF
>TRBV5-4|TRBJ2-3|NA|NA
TGTGCCAGCAGCCCGGGCGGGATCACAGATACGCAGTATTTT
CASSPGGITDTQYF
>TRBV5-1|TRBJ2-1|TRBD1|NA
TGCGCCAGCAGCTTGACAGGGGGCAATGAGCAGTTCTTC
CASSLTGGNEQFF
>TRBV30|TRBJ1-2|TRBD1|NA
TGTGCCCGGGGACGGGACAGCGAAAACTATGGCTACACCTTC
CARGRDSENYGYTF
>TRBV30|TRBJ2-1|NA|NA
TGTGCCTGGAGTGTAGGGGATAGAGACAATGAGCAGTTCTTC
CAWSVGDRDNEQFF
>TRBV6-2/TRBV6-3|TRBJ2-7|NA|NA
TGTGCCAGCAGTTACTCTCGGCGGGGGCCATTCTACGAGCAGTACTTC
CASSYSRRGPFYEQYF
>TRBV24-1|TRBJ2-3|NA|NA
TGTGCCACCAGTGATTCCCCCGGGAACGGTCAAGATACGCAGTATTTT
CATSDSPGNGQDTQYF
>TRBV19|TRBJ1-2|NA|NA
TGTGCCAGTAGTATAGACGACCCCTCCGTGGAGAACTATGGCTACACCTTC
CASSIDDPSVENYGYTF
>TRBV2|TRBJ1-6|NA|NA
TGTGCCAGCAGTGGGGAGGGTGCAGGGAACAATTCACCCCTCCACTTT
CASSGEGAGNNSPLHF
>TRBV7-8|TRBJ1-5|NA|NA
TGTGCCAGCAGCCTATTTACAGGGAAAAATCAGCCCCAGCATTTT
CASSLFTGKNQPQHF
>TRBV29-1|TRBJ1-2|TRBD1|NA
TGCAGCGTCCCCTTCCTACAGGGGCAAGGGGGTGGCTACACCTTC
CSVPFLQGQGGGYTF
>TRBV6-4|TRBJ1-1|NA|NA
TGTGCCAGCAGTTCTCGGTTTGGCACTGAAGCTTTCTTT
CASSSRFGTEAFF